What follows describes a single TCR beta chain. Its antigen is as yet unknown. Amplification used 60 Vbeta primers and 13 Jbeta primers. Profiled with immunoSEQ multiplex PCR; TCRdb holds only in-frame clones, not every one. This table holds fewer than 120,000 clones, roughly 78% found once. The data were obtained in a study of cytomegalovirus exposure and HLA in healthy donors. Across the whole study: HLA-typed donors were the source of 90 million or so unique TCRs, which an early data release held. Overall study findings and caveats: In a later analysis, most CMV-associated TCR beta chains appeared HLA-restricted.

The germline gives CDR1 MGHRA, CDR2 YSYEKL. V gave up 1 base and J gave up 8 bases, with 11 bases separating them. The CDR3 runs 14 residues. This rearrangement joins TRBV4-1 to TRBJ1-4; D unresolved. Sequencing was performed on PBMCs. The TCR was taken from a woman aged 30 to 39 in good health and CMV-seronegative. CDR3 bases: TGCGCCAGCAGCCAAGGCAGACAACCAGAAAAACTGTTTTTT. It yields the protein CASSQGRQPEKLFF.